The 3 T cell receptor beta chains below were found in one sample sequenced in a study of metastatic and nonmetastatic thyroid tumors. TCRdb re-called the PCR reads via MiXCR. This sample has about 40,000 clones, with 15% to 20% found just once. No patient had received any treatment before thyroid surgery. Input material: blood. The origin of the receptors is a female donor with papillary thyroid cancer or a benign thyroid nodule (not recorded which). Some clones in this sample may be carry-over from other donors' samples.

With respect to this clone: One end of the junction does not line up with germline, which may come from a read error. V usage is TRBV12-5 and J usage is TRBJ2-3; 7 bases fit TRBD1. This CDR3 is built from 15 residues. Per the germline V gene, CDR1 is LGHNT and CDR2 is FRNRAP. CDR3 loop: CAIGPGTVYTDTQYF. CDR3 sequence (DNA): TGTGCTATTGGTCCTGGGACAGTGTACACAGATACGCAGTATTTT.

This clone was detected many times. This chain's CDR3 is CASSHRGPNTEAFF. CDR3 nucleotide sequence: TGTGCCAGCAGCCACCGGGGTCCGAACACTGAAGCTTTCTTT. The J gene is TRBJ1-1, the V gene TRBV3-1; D call uncertain. The germline V gene has CDR1 LGHDT and CDR2 YNNKEL (reference sequence). This CDR3 is 14 amino acids long. Trimming took off 3 bases at V and 1 base at J, with 9 bases between the two ends.

This clone occurred many times. This sequence joins TRBV6-1 and TRBJ2-5, with D perhaps matching TRBD1 (6 bases). This CDR3 is built from 14 residues. Germline V lookup: CDR1 MNHNS, CDR2 SASEGT. V gave up 4 bases and J gave up 5 bases, with 14 bases separating them. CDR3 region: CASSGSGVGETQYF. The CDR3 coding sequence is TGTGCCAGCAGTGGATCAGGGGTCGGGGAGACCCAGTACTTC.